The present T cell receptor beta chain was sequenced within a study of shared clonotypes between healthy human individuals. The overall study: Every donor yielded three CD4 naive, three CD4 memory, two CD8 naive and one CD8 memory plate.

This clone has only a few counts. Its antigen is not known. TCRdb keeps only in-frame clones here, not all; method: immunoSEQ multiplex PCR. The repertoire holds 740,000 or so clones, 55% to 85% seen once, with 1.5% to 2% in the top ten. Donors comprised healthy HIV-negative adults lacking recent acute infections or vaccinations. Trimming left V 5 bases short and J 2 bases short, with 12 bases between. CDR1 and CDR2 (germline): ENHRY, SYGVKD. The CDR3 spans 15 residues. Study results and caveats: In this cohort, only blood was sampled, and tissue repertoires likely differ. The generation probabilities recorded for non-shared clonotypes fell below those of clonotypes shared by all four donors.

The sample consisted of memory CD4+ T cells sorted from blood. Indicated subset: CD45RA-negative fraction. This chain joins TRBV10-3 and TRBJ2-2, with D possibly being TRBD1 (6 bases). This receptor was identified in a woman between 25 and 40 years old in good health. The CDR3 bases are TGTGCCATCAGTCCGGGACAACTTAACACCGGGGAGCTGTTTTTT. The encoded protein is CAISPGQLNTGELFF.